This entry concerns a single TCR beta chain. Its antigen is still unknown. The sample is drawn from a study of CXCR3-negative and CXCR3-positive naive CD8 T cells (dated by TCRdb to about 2019). Regarding the research as a whole: In total, about 150 million TRB reads were obtained, corresponding to roughly 1.5 +/- 0.3 million reads per library. The diversity and physicochemical repertoire analyses included some 11 donors pooled from two independent experiments. The TRBV-TRBJ cluster analysis covered naive subsets from five or six donors and memory cells from 3 donors. Paper-wide results and their limitations: TRBV-TRBJ usage was similar between naive CXCR3-negative and CXCR3-positive cells from the same donor, while memory cells showed distinct patterns. Repertoire diversity was comparably high in both naive subsets but much lower in memory CD8+ T cells. Compared with CXCR3-negative naive cells, CXCR3-positive naive cells had TRB CDR3s with higher hydrophobicity (lower Kidera factor 4), lower energy, and higher strength and volume indices. Because CXCR3 expression was partially decreased after cryopreservation, freshly isolated PBMCs were used for most assays. Because surface CD5, which is linked to self-reactivity in mice, was comparable between the naive subsets, TCR interaction strength was also inferred from the physicochemical properties of TRB CDR3s.

Instrument on record: NextSeq 550. The Human TCR Profiling Kit (MiLaboratory) was used to prepare UMI-labeled 5' RACE TRB cDNA libraries. The full amount of extracted RNA was used for cDNA synthesis, and the full amount of resulting cDNA was used for PCR amplification. Libraries were prepared in parallel with an identical number of PCR cycles. As for how the authors treated the data: MIGEC and MiXCR extracted about 50,000 +/- 9,200 unique UMI-labeled TRB cDNA molecules per library, requiring at least two reads per UMI. On average, each library contained approximately 40,000 +/- 10,000 functional in-frame TRB CDR3 nucleotide clonotypes without stop codons. After each sample was downsampled to 5000 UMI-labeled TRB molecules, VDJtools was used to calculate diversity metrics such as normalized Shannon-Wiener and Chao1. For the central five CDR3 residues, VDJtools calculated physicochemical properties weighted by clonotype size, namely interaction energy, strength, volume and Kidera factor 4. With the reads reprocessed by TCRdb, a single entry stands for each CDR3 protein sequence and no DNA is reported. What appears here as the V and J calls and clone size reflects TCRdb's work, not the paper's. The sample's table covers some 150,000 distinct CDR3 sequences. The ten largest clones add up to about 0.3% of the sample.

Each CD8+ T cell subset was flow-sorted in triplicate, with 300,000 or so cells per subset placed directly into RLT lysis buffer. To keep memory contaminants out, a stringent definition of naive CD8+ T cells was applied: CD45RO-CCR7+CD27+CD95-. Using standard density gradient centrifugation, peripheral blood mononuclear cells were isolated from buffy coats. A FACSAria III was used to flow-sort naive CD8+ T cells into CXCR3-negative and CXCR3-positive populations. Total RNA was extracted from sorted cells with an RNeasy Mini Kit. The clonotype was recovered from a human donor in good health. Some clones in this sample may be carry-over from other donors' samples. Source material: naive CXCR3+ CD8+ T cells from blood. This specimen's cell subset or site label, per the study, means: CD45RO-CCR7+CD27+CD95- naive CD8+ T cells expressing CXCR3 (TNR3+).

The CDR3 protein sequence reads: CSAEGLNYGYTF. The chain links TRBV29-1 with TRBJ1-2. The CDR3 starts with the cysteine, ends with the phenylalanine, and has 12 residues. No DNA has been recorded. CDR1 SQVTM and CDR2 ANQGSEA were looked up in the germline V gene. Reference TRBV29-1 and TRBJ1-2 genes cover what lies past the CDR3, so the full variable domain is SAVISQKPSRDICQRGTSLTIQCQVDSQVTMMFWYRQQPGQSLTLIATANQGSEATYESGFVIDKFPISRPNLTFSTLTVSNMSPEDSSIYLCSAEGLNYGYTFGSGTRLTVV.